The 15 T cell receptor beta chains below come from one sample, sequenced in a study of cytomegalovirus exposure and HLA in healthy donors. Use of 60 Vbeta and 13 Jbeta primers characterized the PCR. This table comes from immunoSEQ multiplex PCR, and its TCRdb copy is limited to in-frame clones, with some not included. Among some 170,000 clones listed, 70% were seen once. Material: PBMCs. The receptors were sampled from a man between 18 and 29 years old in good health and CMV-seropositive.

The sample holds a few counts of this clone. The V call is TRBV9, the J call TRBJ1-6, with 7 bases fitting TRBD1. There are 14 residues in the CDR3. Unmatched junction bases numbered 5, after V lost 4 bases and J lost 7 bases. Germline CDR1 is SGDLS and CDR2 is YYNGEE. The CDR3 coding sequence is TGTGCCAGCAGCCCTCCGGGACAGAATTCACCCCTCCACTTT. It codes for CASSPPGQNSPLHF.

V is TRBV2 and J is TRBJ2-3, with a possible D match to TRBD2 (5 bases). CDR3 length: 13 residues. The V gene's germline CDR1 is SNHLY and CDR2 FYNNEI. V was trimmed by 4 bases and J by 1 base, leaving 6 bases between them. DNA for the CDR3: TGTGCCAGCAGTGGGGGAGGCACAGATACGCAGTATTTT. Amino acids: CASSGGGTDTQYF.

The gene calls are TRBV29-1 and TRBJ1-4; the match to TRBD1 covers 10 bases. The germline gives CDR1 SQVTM, CDR2 ANQGSEA. With 6 bases clipped from V and 8 bases from J, the junction kept 6 bases outside the gene matches. This CDR3 has 13 amino acids. DNA for the CDR3: TGCAGCGTCCTGGGACAGGGGAACGAAAAACTGTTTTTT. Amino acid sequence: CSVLGQGNEKLFF.

V gene TRBV13 combines with J gene TRBJ2-7; TRBD2 might be the D (5 bases). The CDR3 spans 13 residues. Germline values: CDR1 PRHDT, CDR2 FYEKMQ (reference sequence). The V gene lost 5 bases and the J gene lost 6 bases, with 14 bases spanning the gap. DNA of the CDR3: TGTGCCAGCAGCAGCACTAGGCGGCGCGAGCAGTACGTC. Its protein is CASSSTRRREQYV.

The CDR3 DNA follows: TGCGCCAGCAGCTACGCGGGGCAGAACACTGAAGCTTTCTTT. The encoded protein is CASSYAGQNTEAFF. V is TRBV5-1 and J is TRBJ1-1, with D maybe TRBD1 (5 bases). This CDR3 is built from 14 residues. The V gene's germline CDR1 is SGHRS and CDR2 YFSETQ. Trimming stripped 3 bases from V and 1 base from J, with 10 bases between.

The chain recombines TRBV29-1 with TRBJ1-1; possible D gene TRBD1, 5 bases. Trimming left V 4 bases short and J 1 base short, with 10 bases between. Germline CDR1 is SQVTM and CDR2 is ANQGSEA. This CDR3 is 13 amino acids long. The chain's CDR3 is CSVAGLRNTEAFF. Written as DNA, the CDR3 is TGCAGCGTTGCAGGGTTAAGGAACACTGAAGCTTTCTTT.

This chain uses TRBV6-5 with TRBJ1-3, with 8 bases matching TRBD1. Unmatched junction bases numbered 5, after V lost 6 bases and J lost 1 base. The germline CDR1 and CDR2 sequences are MNHEY and SVGAGI. The CDR3 is 15 residues long. CDR3 residues: CASRDRAPSGNTIYF. CDR3 DNA: TGTGCCAGCAGGGACAGGGCTCCTTCTGGAAACACCATATATTTT.

The chain employs TRBV30 and TRBJ2-3; a possible D gene is TRBD1 (5 bases). The germline CDR1 and CDR2 sequences are GTSNPN and SVGIG (reference sequence). The V and J ends lost 2 bases and 2 bases respectively, with 8 bases between them. The CDR3 is 13 amino acids. CDR3 region: CAWSRQLTDTQYF. The CDR3 DNA sequence: TGTGCCTGGAGTAGACAGCTCACAGATACGCAGTATTTT.

The rearrangement uses TRBV30 and TRBJ1-3; D is unclear. V gave up 0 bases and J gave up 3 bases, with 6 bases separating them. Germline V gene data show CDR1 as GTSNPN and CDR2 as SVGIG (reference sequence). This CDR3 comprises 13 residues. CDR3 nucleotides: TGTGCCTGGAGTGTACGGGGTGGAAACACCATATATTTT. This translates into CAWSVRGGNTIYF.

This chain joins TRBV20-1 and TRBJ1-2; the D gene is possibly TRBD1 (5 bases). The germline CDR1 and CDR2 sequences are DFQATT and SNEGSKA (reference sequence). CDR3 length: 10 residues. Trimming left V 3 bases short and J 6 bases short, with 5 bases between. The CDR3 is CSASRDGYTF. The CDR3 nucleotides read TGCAGTGCTAGCAGGGATGGCTACACCTTC.

The rearrangement links TRBV7-3 to TRBJ2-3, with D perhaps TRBD1 (6 bases). Germline V lookup: CDR1 SGHTA, CDR2 FQGTGA. This CDR3 spans 16 amino acids. Trimming took 1 base from V and 2 from J, leaving 13 bases between them. The CDR3 region has the DNA TGTGCCAGCAGCTTAATGGGATGGACAGCCACAGATACGCAGTATTTT. This gives the protein CASSLMGWTATDTQYF.

This clone was counted a single time. Its ends do not fully match the called genes, so a read error is possible. This chain joins TRBV30 and TRBJ2-1, with D possibly TRBD1 on 6 matching bases. Germline V gene sequence: CDR1 GTSNPN, CDR2 SVGIG (reference sequence). This CDR3 spans 11 amino acids. CDR3 region: CAWSSGTWRIF. DNA of the CDR3: TGTGCCTGGAGTTCCGGGACATGGAGGATCTTC.

The rearrangement joins TRBV27 to TRBJ2-5; the match to TRBD2 covers 7 bases. Trimming at V came to 4 bases and at J to 3 bases, leaving 2 bases not matched to a gene. CDR1 and CDR2 (germline): MNHEY, SMNVEV (reference sequence). This CDR3 is built from 13 residues. CDR3 in DNA: TGTGCCAGCAGTTGGGGGGGGGAAGAGACCCAGTACTTC. Translated: CASSWGGEETQYF.

With respect to this clone: Other DNA sequences in this sample translate to the same CDR3. This chain links TRBV5-1 with TRBJ2-5, with 8 positions matching TRBD1. V shed 4 bases, J shed 2 bases, and the junction held 7 bases outside the gene matches. Per germline, CDR1 SGHRS and CDR2 YFSETQ. The length of the CDR3 is 15 residues. CDR3 nucleotides: TGCGCCAGCAGCCCGGACAGGGTGGGACAAGAGACCCAGTACTTC. As protein: CASSPDRVGQETQYF.

The rearrangement links TRBV29-1 to TRBJ2-3, with 8 positions matching TRBD2. The germline V gene has CDR1 SQVTM and CDR2 ANQGSEA. The CDR3 spans 15 residues. With V trimmed by 7 bases and J by 3 bases, 12 bases remained unmatched. CDR3 nucleotides: TGCAGCGCTGAGGGGGGCAGCGGGAGTACAGATACGCAGTATTTT. It translates to CSAEGGSGSTDTQYF.